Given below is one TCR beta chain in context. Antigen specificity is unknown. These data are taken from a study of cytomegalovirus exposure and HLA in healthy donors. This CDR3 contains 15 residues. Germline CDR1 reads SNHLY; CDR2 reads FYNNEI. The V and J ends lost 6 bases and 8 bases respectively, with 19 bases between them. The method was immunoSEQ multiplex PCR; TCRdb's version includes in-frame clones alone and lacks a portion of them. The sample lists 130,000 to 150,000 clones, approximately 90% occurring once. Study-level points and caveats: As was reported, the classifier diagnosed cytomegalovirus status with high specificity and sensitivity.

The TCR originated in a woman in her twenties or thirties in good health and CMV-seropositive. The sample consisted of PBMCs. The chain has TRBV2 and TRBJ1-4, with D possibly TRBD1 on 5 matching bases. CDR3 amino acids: CASSVDAAKGEKLFF. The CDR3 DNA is TGTGCCAGCAGCGTGGATGCGGCGAAGGGGGAAAAACTGTTTTTT. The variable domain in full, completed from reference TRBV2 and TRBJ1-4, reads EPEVTQTPSHQVTQMGQEVILRCVPISNHLYFYWYRQILGQKVEFLVSFYNNEISEKSEIFDDQFSVERPDGSNFTLKIRSTKLEDSAMYFCASSVDAAKGEKLFFGSGTQLSVL.